Each of the 26 T cell receptor beta chains below was sequenced from the same sample in a study of CXCR3-negative and CXCR3-positive naive CD8 T cells. Whole-study results and caveats: TRB CDR3s of CXCR3-positive naive cells were more hydrophobic than those of CXCR3-negative naive cells.

UMI-tagged TRB cDNA libraries were built via 5' RACE. Following a re-call of the 5' RACE reads, TCRdb has one entry per CDR3 protein and lacks DNA. The sample shows roughly 93,000 distinct CDR3 sequences, and around 0.99% sits with its ten largest clones. No antigen has been identified for these receptors. Sequenced sample: naive CXCR3+ CD8+ T cells from blood. Subset here: CD45RO-CCR7+CD27+CD95- naive CD8+ T cells expressing CXCR3 (TNR3+). The receptors stem from a human donor in good health. Some clones in this sample may be carry-over from other donors' samples.

This chain links TRBV6-2 or TRBV6-3 with TRBJ2-1. Germline CDR1 and CDR2: MNHEY and SVGEGT. The CDR3 is 11 residues long. The CDR3 protein is CASNTNNEQFF.

The chain recombines TRBV28 with TRBJ1-6; no DNA is available, so the TRBD1 call from TCRdb remains unchecked. CDR3 length: 13 residues. Germline V gene data show CDR1 as MDHEN and CDR2 as SYDVKM. The CDR3 spells CASSLDSNSPLHF. The entire variable domain, with the rest obtained from reference TRBV28 and TRBJ1-6, is as follows: DVKVTQSSRYLVKRTGEKVFLECVQDMDHENMFWYRQDPGLGLRLIYFSYDVKMKEKGDIPEGYSVSREKKERFSLILESASTNQTSMYLCASSLDSNSPLHFGNGTRLTVT.

The CDR3 is CASSTHDKLGEQFF. The rearrangement joins TRBV6-2 or TRBV6-3 to TRBJ2-1. CDR1 MNHEY and CDR2 SVGEGT come from the germline V gene. This CDR3 is 14 amino acids long.

V is TRBV29-1 and J is TRBJ2-5; TCRdb's assignment of TRBD1 cannot be checked, as there is no DNA. The CDR3 sequence is 18 residues long. Per the germline V gene, CDR1 is SQVTM and CDR2 is ANQGSEA. CDR3 protein: CSVEGMIGGAGYQETQYF.

This rearrangement joins TRBV7-2 to TRBJ2-1; there is no DNA to check the TCRdb D call of TRBD1. Germline V gene lookup returns CDR1 SGHTA and CDR2 FQGNSA. This CDR3 is 17 amino acids long. The CDR3 sequence: CASSRSPRGRTYNEQFF.

The V and J genes are TRBV7-9 and TRBJ2-7; TCRdb indicates TRBD1, and absent DNA this call remains unverified. The CDR3 contains 16 residues. CDR1 is SEHNR and CDR2 is FQNEAQ in the germline V gene (reference sequence). The CDR3 sequence is CASSPRGHGASYEQYF.

This chain's CDR3 is CATSRDRGEQFF. V usage is TRBV15 and J usage is TRBJ2-1. There are 12 residues in the CDR3. Germline CDR1 LNHNV, CDR2 YYDKDF (reference sequence).

The chain couples TRBV7-6 to TRBJ1-2; TCRdb selects TRBD1, and the lack of DNA leaves this call unchecked. Germline V gene lookup returns CDR1 SGHVS and CDR2 FNYEAQ. This CDR3 is built from 15 residues. CDR3 sequence reads: CASSQGQQDNYGYTF.

The rearrangement links TRBV4-3 to TRBJ2-3; TCRdb's D call of TRBD1 is untestable without DNA. The CDR3 extends over 16 amino acids. Germline V lookup: CDR1 LGHNA, CDR2 YSLEER. The CDR3 loop reads CASSQAQGKITDTQYF.

The chain combines TRBV28 with TRBJ1-2. Germline V gene lookup returns CDR1 MDHEN and CDR2 SYDVKM. This CDR3 region has 14 residues. This chain's CDR3 is CASSSWASTGGYTF.

The rearrangement links TRBV12-3 or TRBV12-4 to TRBJ2-3; TCRdb selects TRBD2, and the lack of DNA leaves this call unchecked. The CDR3 covers 13 residues. The CDR3 sequence is CASSSLWPDTQYF.

The V and J genes are TRBV7-6 and TRBJ2-1; there is no DNA to check the TCRdb D call of TRBD2. Germline V gives CDR1 SGHVS, CDR2 FNYEAQ. This CDR3 has 17 residues. CDR3 protein: CASSYRLATTPYNEQFF.

This chain connects TRBV27 to TRBJ1-2; TCRdb's D gene call, TRBD1, goes unchecked for lack of DNA. This CDR3 region has 11 residues. CDR1 MNHEY and CDR2 SMNVEV come from the germline V gene (reference sequence). CDR3 amino acids: CASGQIYGYTF.

CDR3 residues: CASGLAGNYEQYF. J is TRBJ2-7 and V is TRBV5-1; no DNA is available, so the TRBD2 call from TCRdb remains unchecked. The CDR3 is 13 residues long. Germline V gene lookup returns CDR1 SGHRS and CDR2 YFSETQ.

The chain uses TRBV28 and TRBJ1-5; no DNA is available, so the TRBD1 call from TCRdb remains unchecked. The CDR3 covers 17 residues. Germline CDR1 is MDHEN and CDR2 is SYDVKM. CDR3 protein: CASSLKVGGASNQPQHF.

V is TRBV14 and J is TRBJ2-1; TCRdb's assignment of TRBD2 cannot be checked, as there is no DNA. This CDR3 region has 15 residues. In germline, CDR1 is SGHDN, CDR2 FVKESK. The chain's CDR3 is CASSQETSGRIEQFF.

V usage is TRBV29-1 and J usage is TRBJ2-7. CDR1 is SQVTM, CDR2 ANQGSEA, per germline. The CDR3 has 12 residues. The CDR3 reads CSVVGSSREQYF.

This chain uses TRBV7-6 with TRBJ1-1; the TCRdb D gene call, TRBD1, has no DNA to confirm it. Per the germline V gene, CDR1 is SGHVS and CDR2 is FNYEAQ. This CDR3 spans 20 amino acids. The CDR3 is CTSSLGGQMNWLPFDSEAFF.

The V call is TRBV27, the J call TRBJ2-1; TCRdb names TRBD2, which stays unverified in the absence of DNA. Germline CDR1 and CDR2: MNHEY and SMNVEV (reference sequence). The CDR3 has 14 amino acids. The CDR3 spells CASTERGSYNEQFF.

CDR3: CASSSGTVTQYF. The V and J genes are TRBV7-9 and TRBJ2-5; the TRBD1 assignment by TCRdb is unverifiable without DNA. Looked up from germline, CDR1 is SEHNR and CDR2 is FQNEAQ (reference sequence). This CDR3 has 12 amino acids.

CDR3 protein: CASSPLGGNEQFF. V is TRBV7-9 and J is TRBJ2-1; TCRdb's D gene call, TRBD2, goes unchecked for lack of DNA. The germline CDR1 and CDR2 sequences are SEHNR and FQNEAQ (reference sequence). This CDR3 region has 13 residues.

This chain uses TRBV7-2 with TRBJ2-7. The CDR3 spans 12 residues. Germline CDR1 SGHTA, CDR2 FQGNSA. This CDR3 is CASSSLTFEQYF.

The V call is TRBV6-5, the J call TRBJ2-7; TCRdb designates TRBD2, a call that cannot be tested without DNA. Germline values: CDR1 MNHEY, CDR2 SVGAGI. CDR3 size: 18 residues. The CDR3 sequence is CASSYSWLAGGLSYEQYF.

The CDR3: CSAMKRGFADTKYF. The V gene is TRBV29-1, the J gene TRBJ2-3; TCRdb returns TRBD1, unconfirmable since there is no DNA. The length of the CDR3 is 14 residues. Per the germline V gene, CDR1 is SQVTM and CDR2 is ANQGSEA.

This sequence joins TRBV16 and TRBJ2-5. The V gene's germline CDR1 is KGHSY and CDR2 FQNENV. This CDR3 has 15 residues. Here the CDR3 reads CASSQSVGFPETQYF.

The genes are TRBV12-3 or TRBV12-4 and TRBJ1-1. The CDR3 has 14 amino acids. The CDR3: CASSQTAGGPEAFF.